This entry is about one T cell receptor beta chain. The data were taken from a study of metastatic and nonmetastatic thyroid tumors. TCRdb called clones again from the PCR reads with MiXCR. Of roughly 72,000 clones in the sample, about 17% were seen once. Not a single patient had been given any form of treatment at any point before undergoing thyroid surgery. V shed 4 bases, J shed 6 bases, and the junction held 7 bases outside the gene matches. Germline CDR1 is GTSNPN and CDR2 is SVGIG (reference sequence). The CDR3 consists of 15 residues. The sequencing sample was made of blood. This chain joins TRBV30 and TRBJ2-7; 15 bases line up with TRBD2. This TCR derives from a female donor with papillary thyroid cancer or a benign thyroid nodule (not recorded which). Some clones in this sample may be carry-over from other donors' samples. The CDR3 region is CAWTRTSGRAREQYF. Written as DNA, the CDR3 is TGTGCCTGGACCAGGACTAGCGGGAGGGCCCGCGAGCAGTACTTC.